This T cell receptor beta chain was sequenced for a study of CD8+CD57+ T cells in acquired aplastic anemia. General study points: Patients shared around 31 CD8+ CDR3 sequences with controls.

Genomic DNA acted as the template from which TCR beta VDJ combination and CDR3 sequence profiling were carried out. TCRdb re-analysed the reads in MiXCR, keeping a single row per CDR3 protein. Of 400,000 to 600,000 distinct CDR3 sequences detected, 25% to 40% appear once; the ten largest clones hold under 0.95%. Regarding this clonotype: The target antigen is unknown.

The CDR3 length is 15 residues. The germline V and J ends were trimmed by 10 bases and 1 base, with 20 bases remaining between them. Germline V gene data show CDR1 as ENHRY and CDR2 as SYGVKD. Whoever was chosen for sequencing had shown CD8+CD57+ cell expansion by flow cytometry. All patients were therapy-naive when blood was sampled. The genes are TRBV10-3 and TRBJ2-7; weak D call: TRBD1 (6 bases). The sequence was obtained from a human donor with aplastic anemia. The sequenced material came from sorted CD4+, CD8+, or CD8+CD57+ T cells (not recorded which) from PBMCs. The CDR3 here is CATRRTVLLSYEQYV. The CDR3 DNA follows: TGTGCCACCAGGAGGACAGTCCTTCTTTCCTACGAGCAGTACGTC.